This T cell receptor beta chain was sequenced for a study of identical twins. Study results and caveats: Out-of-frame beta chain sequences displayed weaker excess sharing between twins. Within twin pairs, the out-of-frame alpha sequences they shared showed excess low generation probability. Cross-sectional statistical analysis was relied on for the conclusions, without the same donors being followed.

V gave up 7 bases and J gave up 8 bases, with 6 bases separating them. Germline assignment: CDR1 SNHLY and CDR2 FYNNEI. This CDR3 has 10 amino acids. This clonotype was recorded many times. Antigen specificity is unknown. TCRdb reprocessed the 5' RACE reads with MiXCR, giving one entry per CDR3 protein. The sample has 250,000 to 350,000 distinct CDR3 sequences, roughly 10% seen once; the top ten hold about 7.1%. These records were also assigned to another study, of yellow fever vaccine responses in identical twins.

The sequencing sample was made of CD8+ T cells sorted from blood. The V and J genes are TRBV2 and TRBJ2-1; D tentatively fits TRBD1 or TRBD2 (5 bases each). This receptor was taken from a woman younger than 30 in good health. The chain's CDR3 is CASMGDEQFF. CDR3 sequence (DNA): TGTGCCAGCATGGGGGATGAGCAGTTCTTC. Looking up the rest from reference TRBV2 and TRBJ2-1 gives the full variable domain: EPEVTQTPSHQVTQMGQEVILRCVPISNHLYFYWYRQILGQKVEFLVSFYNNEISEKSEIFDDQFSVERPDGSNFTLKIRSTKLEDSAMYFCASMGDEQFFGPGTRLTVL.